These T cell receptor beta chains were read from a single sample in a study of OX40 agonist ivuxolimab in advanced cancers. Sequenced by immunoSEQ multiplex PCR; TCRdb stores in-frame clones only, minus some. The profile covers around 140,000 clones, with 93% appearing a single time and roughly 0.94% taken by the ten largest. This sample comprised CD4+ or CD8+ T cells sorted from blood, obtained in a trial of the OX40 agonist ivuxolimab. The receptors originated from an adult with an advanced solid tumor such as melanoma, head and neck, liver or kidney cancer. Both conserved end residues are part of each CDR3. D genes are given only for firm matches. Clone sizes are given selectively: once, few, many, or a class where the clone is expanded.

J | D | V | size | DNA | CDR3
TRBJ2-2 | . | TRBV18 | . | TGTGCCAGCTCACCGATGAACACCGACACCGGGGAGCTGTTTTTT | CASSPMNTDTGELFF
TRBJ2-5 | . | TRBV7-9 | . | TGTGCCAGCAACCTTGGGGGTAACCAAGAGACCCAGTACTTC | CASNLGGNQETQYF
TRBJ2-3 | . | TRBV6-5 | . | TGTGCCAGCAGTTATGGGACACCGACCACAGATACGCAGTATTTT | CASSYGTPTTDTQYF
TRBJ2-4 | TRBD1 | TRBV6-1 | . | TGTGCCACCCAGACCGGGACAGGGTACGACATTCAGTACTTC | CATQTGTGYDIQYF
TRBJ1-3 | . | TRBV5-8 | . | TGTGCCAGCAGCTTGTCCGGTATAGGGGTCGGAAACACCATATATTTT | CASSLSGIGVGNTIYF
TRBJ2-5 | TRBD1 | TRBV5-5 | . | TGTGCCAGCAGCCTCCCGACAGGGTTTGGGAGTGAGACCCAGTACTTC | CASSLPTGFGSETQYF
TRBJ1-3 | . | TRBV5-1 | once | TGCGCCAGCGGGGGGCCTGGAAACACCATATATTTT | CASGGPGNTIYF
TRBJ1-4 | . | TRBV28 | . | TGTGCCAGCAGTATAGCACAGGGAACTAATGAAAAACTGTTTTTT | CASSIAQGTNEKLFF
TRBJ2-7 | . | TRBV6-5 | . | TGTGCCAGCTCGGAACAGGGTCCCTACGAGCAGTACTTC | CASSEQGPYEQYF
TRBJ1-5 | . | TRBV5-1 | . | TGCGCCAGCAGCACCCTAGGGGGGGACAATCAGCCCCAGCATTTT | CASSTLGGDNQPQHF